These 26 T cell receptor beta chains originate from one sample sequenced in a study of cytomegalovirus exposure and HLA in healthy donors. Using immunoSEQ multiplex PCR, the repertoire was profiled, and TCRdb retains in-frame clones only, with some absent. This sample yields 200,000 to 250,000 clones, of which around 86% are seen a single time; roughly 2% belongs to the top ten. The specimen sequenced was PBMCs. The receptors come from a woman in her late teens or twenties in good health and CMV-seropositive.

The V and J genes are TRBV4-1 and TRBJ1-4, with 8 bases matching TRBD1. CDR1 is MGHRA and CDR2 is YSYEKL in the germline V gene. This CDR3 is 13 amino acids long. J was trimmed by 7 bases and V by 7 bases; bases with no gene match: 5. In DNA, the CDR3 is TGCGCCAGCAAGGACAGGGTAGGTGAAAAACTGTTTTTT. Its protein product is CASKDRVGEKLFF.

V and J are TRBV4-1 and TRBJ2-7; 15 nucleotides line up with TRBD2. After removal of 1 base from V and 7 bases from J, the junction contained 11 bases not matched to a gene. This CDR3 has 18 amino acids. The germline V gene has CDR1 MGHRA and CDR2 YSYEKL. Here the CDR3 DNA reads TGCGCCAGCAGCCAAGGGAGGGGACTAGCGGGAGGTCTTTGGGAGCAGTACTTC. It is translated as CASSQGRGLAGGLWEQYF.

A word on this clone: The junction does not match germline at one end; this may be a read error. This chain uses TRBV30 with TRBJ1-1; D not resolved. Germline V gene data show CDR1 as GTSNPN and CDR2 as SVGIG (reference sequence). CDR3 length: 11 amino acids. The CDR3 region has the DNA TGTGCCTGGACCGGGAACTCTGAAGCTTTCTTT. Its translation: CAWTGNSEAFF.

The chain is built from TRBV15 and TRBJ2-5; D ambiguous. This CDR3 is built from 18 residues. Trimming pared 0 bases from V and 1 base from J, leaving 18 bases between. Germline CDR1 reads LNHNV; CDR2 reads YYDKDF (reference sequence). CDR3 sequence reads: CATSRDVPRQAIQETQYF. The CDR3 region has the DNA TGTGCCACCAGCAGAGACGTTCCCCGGCAGGCGATCCAAGAGACCCAGTACTTC.

The chain joins TRBV2 to TRBJ2-1; 8 bases are shared with TRBD2. With 2 bases clipped from V and 5 bases from J, the junction kept 11 bases outside the gene matches. Germline CDR1 SNHLY, CDR2 FYNNEI. The CDR3 contains 17 residues. DNA for the CDR3: TGTGCCAGCAGTGAACCCCAACTAGCGGTGGGGAACAATGAGCAGTTCTTC. Translation gives CASSEPQLAVGNNEQFF.

The gene calls are TRBV1 and TRBJ2-7; TRBD1 was called by the table and not checked on the DNA. TRBV1 counts as a pseudogene. This CDR3 has 15 residues. The CDR3 DNA sequence: TGCACCAGCAGCCTAGACGGAGACAGGACCTACGAGCAGTACTTC. This encodes CTSSLDGDRTYEQYF.

The chain recombines TRBV5-5 with TRBJ2-3; maybe TRBD1 (6 bases). The germline V gene encodes CDR1 SGHKS and CDR2 YYEKEE (reference sequence). V lost 0 bases to trimming and J lost 5 bases, with 10 bases between them. The CDR3 contains 14 residues. CDR3 coding DNA: TGTGCCAGCAGCTTGGTACAGGGAGAAGATACGCAGTATTTT. This codes for CASSLVQGEDTQYF. Complete variable domain (other parts from reference TRBV5-5 and TRBJ2-3): DAGVTQSPTHLIKTRGQQVTLRCSPISGHKSVSWYQQVLGQGPQFIFQYYEKEERGRGNFPDRFSARQFPNYSSELNVNALLLGDSALYLCASSLVQGEDTQYFGPGTRLTVL.

The chain is built from TRBV5-4 and TRBJ2-7, with D possibly being TRBD2 (5 bases). V lost 0 bases and J 6 bases, leaving 10 bases between the germline ends. The CDR3 totals 13 residues. Per the germline V gene, CDR1 is SGHNT and CDR2 is YYREEE (reference sequence). This chain's CDR3 is CASSLAGSTEQYF. The CDR3 coding sequence is TGTGCCAGCAGCTTGGCGGGATCGACCGAGCAGTACTTC. The complete variable domain, with remaining parts taken from reference TRBV5-4 and TRBJ2-7, reads ETGVTQSPTHLIKTRGQQVTLRCSSQSGHNTVSWYQQALGQGPQFIFQYYREEENGRGNFPPRFSGLQFPNYSSELNVNALELDDSALYLCASSLAGSTEQYFGPGTRLTVT.

The J gene is TRBJ2-2, the V gene TRBV29-1; 12 bases line up with TRBD1. V was clipped by 0 bases and J by 4 bases; unmatched bases: 6. Germline lookup yields CDR1 SQVTM and CDR2 ANQGSEA. This CDR3 is built from 17 residues. The CDR3 nucleotides are TGCAGCGTTGAAGATCCCGGGACAGGGGGCGTCACCGGGGAGCTGTTTTTT. Residues: CSVEDPGTGGVTGELFF.

The count of this clone is one. The chain employs TRBV7-9 and TRBJ2-1; weak D call: TRBD1 (5 bases). This CDR3 spans 17 amino acids. Trimming took off 5 bases at V and 0 bases at J, with 17 bases between the two ends. Germline V lookup: CDR1 SEHNR, CDR2 FQNEAQ (reference sequence). The CDR3 protein is CASSLGSGRASYNEQFF. In nucleotides, the CDR3 is TGTGCCAGCAGCCTAGGGTCGGGCAGGGCCTCCTACAATGAGCAGTTCTTC.

V usage is TRBV27 and J usage is TRBJ2-2; 9 nucleotides agree with TRBD1. The CDR3 runs 17 residues. Losses at the gene ends were 6 bases for V and 6 bases for J; bases not matched to a gene: 14. The V gene's germline CDR1 is MNHEY and CDR2 SMNVEV (reference sequence). This CDR3 is CASRDGQGRVVAGELFF. The CDR3 DNA sequence: TGTGCCAGCAGGGATGGACAGGGGAGGGTTGTCGCCGGGGAGCTGTTTTTT.

This clone was found once. The chain is built from TRBV28 and TRBJ2-3; 10 positions agree with TRBD2. The CDR3 has 15 residues. The junction had 3 bases not matched to a gene; V was cut back by 5 bases and J by 1 base. CDR1 is MDHEN and CDR2 is SYDVKM in the germline V gene. The CDR3 is CASSLGTSGTDTQYF. The DNA for the CDR3 is TGTGCCAGCAGTCTGGGGACTAGCGGCACAGATACGCAGTATTTT.

This clone was seen a few times. The V gene is TRBV4-1, the J gene TRBJ2-7; D is perhaps TRBD1 (6 bases). CDR3 size: 17 residues. Germline V gives CDR1 MGHRA, CDR2 YSYEKL. V lost 1 base, J lost 4 bases, and 20 bases lay in between. CDR3 sequence reads: CASSQVRIPGQRYEQYF. The CDR3 nucleotides read TGCGCCAGCAGCCAAGTTCGGATCCCGGGACAAAGGTACGAGCAGTACTTC.

The rearrangement links TRBV4-2 to TRBJ1-3, with 8 bases fitting TRBD1. Germline V gene lookup returns CDR1 LGHNA and CDR2 YNFKEQ. This CDR3 has 21 residues. The trim removed 2 bases at V and 4 bases at J, leaving 22 bases unmatched. The CDR3 region has the DNA TGTGCCAGCAGCCAATATCCGACAGGGGCTTCCCATATTCCCCCGGGAAACACCATATATTTT. Encoded protein: CASSQYPTGASHIPPGNTIYF.

This chain connects TRBV28 to TRBJ1-5; no firm D call. Germline loops: CDR1 MDHEN, CDR2 SYDVKM. V was trimmed by 6 bases and J by 0 bases, leaving 12 bases between them. CDR3 length equals 15 residues. Here the CDR3 reads CASRFPGLSNQPQHF. The DNA for the CDR3 is TGTGCCAGCAGATTCCCCGGACTTAGCAATCAGCCCCAGCATTTT.

This clone was recorded a few times. V is TRBV5-4 and J is TRBJ2-1; D is perhaps TRBD1 (6 bases). CDR1 and CDR2 (germline): SGHNT, YYREEE (reference sequence). Trimming cost V 2 bases and J 14 bases, with 17 bases left between them. This CDR3 contains 13 residues. The CDR3: CASSFLAEGEEFF. CDR3 nucleotides: TGTGCCAGCAGCTTCTTAGCTGAGGGGGAAGAGTTCTTC.

The V call is TRBV19, the J call TRBJ1-1; 7 nucleotides align to TRBD1. Unmatched junction bases numbered 10, after V lost 4 bases and J lost 5 bases. The CDR3 consists of 15 residues. In germline, CDR1 is LNHDA, CDR2 SQIVND (reference sequence). The CDR3 here is CASSRGVTGKTEAFF. The CDR3 DNA is TGTGCCAGTAGTAGGGGGGTGACAGGGAAGACTGAAGCTTTCTTT. The full variable domain, with the rest looked up from reference TRBV19 and TRBJ1-1, is DGGITQSPKYLFRKEGQNVTLSCEQNLNHDAMYWYRQDPGQGLRLIYYSQIVNDFQKGDIAEGYSVSREKKESFPLTVTSAQKNPTAFYLCASSRGVTGKTEAFFGQGTRLTVV.

This clone was counted once. J is TRBJ1-5 and V is TRBV27, with 8 bases that match TRBD1. The ends lost 5 bases at V and 1 base at J; junction bases unmatched: 4. CDR3 size: 15 residues. Per the germline V gene, CDR1 is MNHEY and CDR2 is SMNVEV (reference sequence). The CDR3 DNA reads TGTGCCAGCAGTCGGACAGGGAACAGCAATCAGCCCCAGCATTTT. Translation: CASSRTGNSNQPQHF.

The chain joins TRBV29-1 to TRBJ2-7; 10 positions match TRBD1. This CDR3 is built from 16 residues. With V trimmed by 7 bases and J by 4 bases, 16 bases remained unmatched. Germline V gene lookup returns CDR1 SQVTM and CDR2 ANQGSEA. This CDR3 reads CSATHAGTGAAYEQYF. The CDR3, as DNA: TGCAGCGCGACACATGCCGGGACAGGGGCGGCTTACGAGCAGTACTTC.

The chain couples TRBV5-1 to TRBJ2-1; the D gene is possibly TRBD2 (5 bases). The V end was cut by 4 bases, the J end by 5 bases, with 13 bases between. Germline V gives CDR1 SGHRS, CDR2 YFSETQ. This CDR3 has 14 amino acids. CDR3 sequence: CASSGGGTDNEQFF. DNA for the CDR3: TGCGCCAGCAGCGGAGGAGGTACGGACAATGAGCAGTTCTTC.

The rearrangement uses TRBV5-6 and TRBJ1-1; unclear D gene. Deletions cut 4 bases from V and 3 bases from J, with 16 bases between. The CDR3 loop spans 15 amino acids. In germline, CDR1 is SGHDT, CDR2 YYEEEE. The CDR3 is CASSQIMGADTEAFF. CDR3 coding DNA: TGTGCCAGCAGCCAGATTATGGGTGCGGACACTGAAGCTTTCTTT.

This chain links TRBV7-8 with TRBJ2-1, with 7 bases fitting TRBD2. This CDR3 contains 17 residues. The germline gives CDR1 SGHVS, CDR2 FQNEAQ. V shed 4 bases and J 0 bases; nucleotides not matched to a gene: 9. This CDR3 is CASSSVGRTSSYNEQFF. DNA for the CDR3: TGTGCCAGCAGCTCAGTCGGGAGGACAAGCTCCTACAATGAGCAGTTCTTC.

This clone was seen only a few times. This chain connects TRBV28 to TRBJ1-1, with unresolved D. V gave up 9 bases and J gave up 0 bases, with 8 bases separating them. The germline gives CDR1 MDHEN, CDR2 SYDVKM. CDR3 length: 12 amino acids. CDR3 bases: TGTGCCAGTGAATCTATGAACACTGAAGCTTTCTTT. Encoded protein: CASESMNTEAFF.

The chain employs TRBV19 and TRBJ1-1, with 9 bases fitting TRBD1. The CDR3 has 17 residues. V lost 8 bases, J lost 3 bases, and 16 bases stayed unmatched. Looked up from germline, CDR1 is LNHDA and CDR2 is SQIVND (reference sequence). The CDR3 loop is CASAAEGQGDFDTEAFF. In DNA form, the CDR3 reads TGTGCCAGTGCCGCCGAGGGACAGGGAGATTTTGACACTGAAGCTTTCTTT.

This clone was recorded a few times. The chain employs TRBV28 and TRBJ2-7; 8 bases map to TRBD2. The length of the CDR3 is 15 residues. V shed 8 bases, J shed 3 bases, and the junction held 12 bases outside the gene matches. Looked up from germline, CDR1 is MDHEN and CDR2 is SYDVKM. This CDR3 is CASVRFPSGGYEQYF. As DNA, the CDR3 is TGTGCCAGCGTCCGGTTTCCAAGCGGGGGCTACGAGCAGTACTTC.

V usage is TRBV25-1 and J usage is TRBJ2-1; no firm D call. The CDR3 is 12 amino acids. Germline V gene lookup returns CDR1 MGHDK and CDR2 SYGVNS. Deletions cut 2 bases from V and 10 bases from J, with 9 bases between. CDR3 sequence reads: CASSERSQEQFF. The CDR3 DNA sequence: TGTGCCAGCAGTGAACGCAGTCAGGAGCAGTTCTTC.